This entry concerns a single T cell receptor beta chain. Its antigen is still unknown. The data belong to a study of shared clonotypes between healthy human individuals. Study details: Donors had three CD4 naive, three CD4 memory, two CD8 naive and one CD8 memory plate apiece. Whole-study results and caveats: Generation probabilities of non-shared clonotypes were lower (relative to those shared by all four donors). Rarefaction showed that sequencing of sorted subsets was incomplete (despite large depth).

Authors' processing steps: In the immunoSEQ data, sequences were junction-only and lacked quality scores, so filtering differed. Data came from immunoSEQ multiplex PCR; TCRdb stores just in-frame clones and leaves some out. The V and J calls and clone size come from that table; D and trimming were worked out from the DNA. The data hold 2 million or so clones, with roughly 95% observed a single time. What was sequenced was naive CD4+ T cells sorted from blood. As for subset: CD45RA+ positively selected. The sequence came from a man aged 18 to 29 in good health.

The chain's CDR3 is CASSSGGYSSYEQYF. The CDR3 DNA reads TGTGCCAGCAGCTCAGGGGGGTACAGCTCCTACGAGCAGTACTTC. V is TRBV5-4 and J is TRBJ2-7, with D tentatively TRBD1 (7 bases). From germline, CDR1 is SGHNT and CDR2 YYREEE (reference sequence). CDR3 length: 15 residues. Trimming stripped 3 bases from V and 0 bases from J, with 13 bases between.